The T cell receptor beta chain under discussion was sequenced for a study of blood T cell repertoires in COVID-19. Study details: The samples span acute and convalescent COVID-19 from the United States, Italy and Spain. Nucleic acid was either cDNA or gDNA, and it came from T cells, B-cell-depleted T cells, or PBMCs.

How the authors handled the data: It was from reference gene primer amplification that nucleated cell counts were estimated. Here immunoSEQ multiplex PCR was the method, and the copy in TCRdb shows in-frame clones only, minus some. D and trimming were read from the DNA, whereas the V and J calls and clone size are those reported in that table. The sample lists 200,000 to 300,000 clones; around four fifths were seen once. Per the germline V gene, CDR1 is MDHEN and CDR2 is SYDVKM. Trimming left V 8 bases short and J 2 bases short, with 10 bases between. The CDR3 is made up of 12 amino acids. Sequences were obtained from peripheral blood. This receptor was taken from a man between 60 and 75 years old with acute or convalescent COVID-19. The chain employs TRBV28 and TRBJ2-7, with D uncertain. For the CDR3, the DNA is TGTGCCAGCGGCGGTTTGGCCTACGAGCAGTACTTC. Translated, it gives CASGGLAYEQYF.